What follows describes a single T cell receptor (beta chain). The CDR3 is made up of 15 amino acids. CDR1 and CDR2 from the germline V gene are LNHDA and SQIVND (reference sequence). Trimming took off 2 bases at V and 0 bases at J, with 8 bases between the two ends. The data were obtained in a study of OX40 agonist ivuxolimab in advanced cancers. Overall study: As their treatment, patients were administered ivuxolimab, an agonistic anti-OX40 (CD134) antibody.

Generated by immunoSEQ multiplex PCR, the TCRdb table keeps only in-frame clones and is missing some. The sample includes some 45,000 clones, almost 80% of them seen just once. The sample consisted of CD4+ or CD8+ T cells sorted from blood, taken in a trial of the OX40 agonist ivuxolimab. The TCR originated in an adult with an advanced solid tumor such as melanoma, head and neck, liver or kidney cancer. The chain couples TRBV19 to TRBJ2-1; D remains unclear. Written as DNA, the CDR3 is TGTGCCAGTAGTATAAGCATAAGCTCCTACAATGAGCAGTTCTTC. Amino acid sequence: CASSISISSYNEQFF.